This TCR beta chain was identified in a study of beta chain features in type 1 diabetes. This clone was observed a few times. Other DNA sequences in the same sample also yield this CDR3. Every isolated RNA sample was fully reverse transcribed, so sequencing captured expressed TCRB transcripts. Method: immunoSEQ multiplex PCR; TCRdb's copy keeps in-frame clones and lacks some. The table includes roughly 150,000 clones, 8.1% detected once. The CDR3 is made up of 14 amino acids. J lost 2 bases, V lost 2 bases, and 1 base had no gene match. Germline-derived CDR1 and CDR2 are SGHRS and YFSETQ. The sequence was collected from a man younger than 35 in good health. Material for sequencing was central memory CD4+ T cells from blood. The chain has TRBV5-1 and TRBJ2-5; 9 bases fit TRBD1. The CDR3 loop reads CASSFGQGQETQYF. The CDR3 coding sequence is TGCGCCAGCAGCTTCGGACAGGGGCAAGAGACCCAGTACTTC.